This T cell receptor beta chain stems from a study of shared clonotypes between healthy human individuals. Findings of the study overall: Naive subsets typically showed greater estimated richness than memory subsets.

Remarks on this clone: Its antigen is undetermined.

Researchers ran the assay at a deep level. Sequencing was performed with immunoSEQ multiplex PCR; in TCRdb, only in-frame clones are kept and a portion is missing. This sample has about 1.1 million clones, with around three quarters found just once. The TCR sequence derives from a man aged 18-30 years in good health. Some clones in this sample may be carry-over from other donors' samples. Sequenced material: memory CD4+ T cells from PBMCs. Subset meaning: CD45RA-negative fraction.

The CDR3 sequence is CASSLGLTGNEQYF. Written as DNA, the CDR3 is TGTGCCAGCAGCTTAGGTCTGACAGGGAATGAGCAGTACTTC. V usage is TRBV7-2 and J usage is TRBJ2-7; TRBD1 agrees at 7 bases. The germline CDR1 and CDR2 sequences are SGHTA and FQGNSA. The length of the CDR3 is 14 residues. V lost 1 base to trimming and J lost 7 bases; unmatched junction nucleotides: 7.